The source of this T cell receptor beta chain is a study of molecular identifiers for immune sequencing clone quantification. CDR1 is DFQATT and CDR2 is SNEGSKA in the germline V gene (reference sequence). The CDR3 extends over 13 amino acids. V trimming: 6 bases; J trimming: 5 bases; junction bases outside the gene matches: 8. TCRdb re-called the PCR reads with MiXCR, one entry per CDR3 protein. The data contain 600,000 to 650,000 distinct CDR3 sequences, roughly 21% of them singletons. This clonotype was seen repeatedly, ten times or more. The TCR sequence derives from a human donor in good health. Some libraries in this study had Jurkat cell RNA spiked in. This rearrangement joins TRBV20-1 to TRBJ1-1; 8 bases align to TRBD1. Sequenced: naive CD8+ T cells from blood, with Jurkat cell RNA spiked in. The subset: FACS-sorted CD8+CD4-CCR7+CD45RA+ naive T cells. The CDR3 protein is CSATDRGRTEAFF. In DNA, the CDR3 is TGCAGTGCCACCGACAGGGGTCGGACTGAAGCTTTCTTT.